Each of the 6 T cell receptor beta chains below was sequenced from the same sample in a study of blood T cell repertoires in COVID-19. The table came from immunoSEQ multiplex PCR; TCRdb's copy has only in-frame clones and leaves some out. The data hold approximately 440,000 clones, with roughly 87% observed a single time. Sequencing input: PBMCs or T cells enriched from blood (not recorded which). The origin of the receptors is a woman between 18 and 29 years old who had recovered from COVID-19.

The chain has TRBV7-6 and TRBJ2-5; a weak D match, TRBD2 (7 bases). The CDR3 runs to 16 residues. The germline V gene encodes CDR1 SGHVS and CDR2 FNYEAQ. Deletions cut 7 bases from V and 5 bases from J, with 23 bases between. CDR3 residues: CASTLLPGGQGETQYF. The CDR3, as DNA: TGTGCCAGCACTCTCCTGCCGGGGGGCCAGGGGGAGACCCAGTACTTC. The whole variable domain, remainder taken from reference TRBV7-6 and TRBJ2-5, is GAGVSQSPRYKVTKRGQDVALRCDPISGHVSLYWYRQALGQGPEFLTYFNYEAQQDKSGLPNDRFSAERPEGSISTLTIQRTEQRDSAMYRCASTLLPGGQGETQYFGPGTRLLVL.

The chain combines TRBV5-1 with TRBJ2-5, with D maybe TRBD1 (5 bases). Germline loops: CDR1 SGHRS, CDR2 YFSETQ. V dropped 0 bases and J dropped 0 bases, with 6 bases sitting between them. This CDR3 is 14 amino acids long. The CDR3, as DNA: TGCGCCAGCAGCTTGGAGGGGTACCAAGAGACCCAGTACTTC. This codes for CASSLEGYQETQYF.

The chain combines TRBV5-1 with TRBJ1-4; 8 nucleotides match TRBD1. V lost 1 base and J lost 6; bases outside the gene matches: 8. The germline CDR1 and CDR2 sequences are SGHRS and YFSETQ. The CDR3 is 16 residues long. CDR3 DNA sequence: TGCGCCAGCAGCTTGCCCCCCAGGGGGCAGGATGAAAAACTGTTTTTT. It translates to CASSLPPRGQDEKLFF.

J is TRBJ2-7 and V is TRBV13; TRBD2 is a possible D gene (6 bases). The germline V gene has CDR1 PRHDT and CDR2 FYEKMQ (reference sequence). V lost 3 bases, J lost 0 bases, and 15 bases lay in between. CDR3 length: 16 amino acids. This CDR3 reads CASSLRDGRRSYEQYF. CDR3 DNA sequence: TGTGCCAGCAGCTTGCGGGACGGCCGCCGCTCCTACGAGCAGTACTTC.

The V gene is TRBV5-4, the J gene TRBJ2-1; possible D gene TRBD2, 7 bases. Germline V CDR1 and CDR2: SGHNT, YYREEE (reference sequence). Trimming removed 4 bases at V and 10 bases at J, with 12 bases between. The CDR3 has 12 residues. CDR3 in amino acids: CASSRGAGEQFF. The CDR3, as DNA: TGTGCCAGCAGCCGGGGGGCGGGGGAGCAGTTCTTC.

There are a few counts of this clone. The chain uses TRBV11-2 and TRBJ1-2; D remains ambiguous. CDR1 and CDR2 (germline): SGHAT, FQNNGV. The ends were cut back, 4 bases at V and 8 bases at J, with 20 bases in the middle. This CDR3 comprises 15 residues. The CDR3 bases are TGTGCCAGCAGCTCCATCGCCGGGTTTCGGGAGGGCTACACCTTC. Its translation is CASSSIAGFREGYTF. Full variable domain (outside the CDR3, taken from reference TRBV11-2 and TRBJ1-2): EAGVAQSPRYKIIEKRQSVAFWCNPISGHATLYWYQQILGQGPKLLIQFQNNGVVDDSQLPKDRFSAERLKGVDSTLKIQPAKLEDSAVYLCASSSIAGFREGYTFGSGTRLTVV.